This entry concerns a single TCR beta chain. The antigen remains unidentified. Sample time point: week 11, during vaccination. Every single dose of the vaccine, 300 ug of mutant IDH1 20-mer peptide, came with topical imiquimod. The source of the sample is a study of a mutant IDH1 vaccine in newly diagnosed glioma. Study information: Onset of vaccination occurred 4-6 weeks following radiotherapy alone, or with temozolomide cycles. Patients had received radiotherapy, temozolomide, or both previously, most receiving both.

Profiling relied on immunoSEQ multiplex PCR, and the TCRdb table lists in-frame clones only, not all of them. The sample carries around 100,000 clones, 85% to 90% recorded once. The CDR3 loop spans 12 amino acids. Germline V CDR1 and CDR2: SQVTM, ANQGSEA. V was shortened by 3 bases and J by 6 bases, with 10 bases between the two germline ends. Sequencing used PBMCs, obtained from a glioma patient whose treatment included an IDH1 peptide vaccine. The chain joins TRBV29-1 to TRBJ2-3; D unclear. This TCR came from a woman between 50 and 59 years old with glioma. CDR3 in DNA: TGCAGCGTTGATACTGGCCATGATACGCAGTATTTT. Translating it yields CSVDTGHDTQYF.